This TCR beta chain was captured in a study of T cells in Graves' hyperthyroidism and ophthalmopathy. Overall study results and limits: Separation of ophthalmopathy from stable hyperthyroidism was achieved by a 13 V-J model.

Graves' hyperthyroidism qualified as stable when ophthalmopathy did not progress within 18 months. Hyperthyroidism in the patients, aged 18 to 65, was newly diagnosed and under 2 months in duration. Orbital computed tomography, thyroid ultrasound, serum thyroxine and TRAb, and clinical symptoms together informed the diagnoses. Amplification of TCR beta CDR3 regions was performed using RNA transcripts as template. Carried out on the TCR CDR3, a first-round RT-PCR used the HTBI primer set. Each CDR3 protein gets one entry after TCRdb re-called the multiplex PCR reads with MiXCR. The table has about 480,000 distinct CDR3 sequences, about 15% seen once; the top ten hold 15% to 20%. V was shortened by 3 bases and J by 4 bases, with 10 bases between the two germline ends. This CDR3 is 14 amino acids long. Germline CDR1 reads KGHSH; CDR2 reads LQKENI. This clonotype was picked up many times. The antigen is undetermined.

The source of this sequence is a woman aged 18-29 years with Graves' hyperthyroidism. J is TRBJ2-1 and V is TRBV18, with D tentatively TRBD2 (5 bases). Sample: blood. This CDR3 is CASSPGPGYNEQFF. CDR3 nucleotides: TGTGCCAGCTCACCCGGACCGGGATACAATGAGCAGTTCTTC.